This paragraph covers one TCR beta chain sequence. What it binds is unknown. TCRdb's table, derived via immunoSEQ multiplex PCR, lists solely in-frame clones and lacks some. This sample has about 43,000 clones, with less than 75% found just once. This sample stems from a study of radiotherapy plus CTLA-4 blockade in lung cancer. General study findings and limits: There was expansion of tumor-derived TCR clones in blood after radiotherapy plus ipilimumab.

The study gave focal radiation plus ipilimumab CTLA-4 blockade to patients with chemo-refractory metastatic non-small-cell lung cancer. Germline V CDR1 and CDR2: SGHVS, FQNEAQ. The CDR3 has 14 amino acids. V was shortened by 1 base and J by 9 bases, with 10 bases between the two germline ends. V gene TRBV7-8 combines with J gene TRBJ1-6; tentatively, D is TRBD1 (5 bases). This specimen was peripheral blood, taken from a patient treated with radiotherapy plus ipilimumab. The receptor was derived from a human donor with non-small cell lung cancer who had a partial response to radiotherapy plus ipilimumab. The CDR3 here is CASSLGQGGSPLHF. DNA for the CDR3: TGTGCCAGCAGCTTAGGGCAGGGAGGTTCACCCCTCCACTTT.